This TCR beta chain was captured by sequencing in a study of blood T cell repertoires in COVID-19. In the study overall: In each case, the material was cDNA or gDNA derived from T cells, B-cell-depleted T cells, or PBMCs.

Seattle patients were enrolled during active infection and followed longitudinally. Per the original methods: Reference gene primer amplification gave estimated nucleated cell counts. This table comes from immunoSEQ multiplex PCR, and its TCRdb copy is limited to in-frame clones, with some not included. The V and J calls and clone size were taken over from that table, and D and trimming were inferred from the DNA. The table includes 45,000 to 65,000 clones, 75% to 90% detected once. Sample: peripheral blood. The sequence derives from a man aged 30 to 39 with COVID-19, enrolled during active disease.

This CDR3 reads CASKQGTGLTDTQYF. In nucleotides, the CDR3 is TGTGCCAGCAAACAGGGGACAGGGCTCACAGATACGCAGTATTTT. The chain links TRBV14 to TRBJ2-3; TRBD1 matches at 9 bases. From germline, CDR1 is SGHDN and CDR2 FVKESK. CDR3 length: 15 residues. Trimming removed 7 bases from V and 2 bases from J; junction bases left unmatched: 7.